Below, 7 T cell receptor beta chains from the same sample are listed, as sequenced in a study of OX40 agonist ivuxolimab in advanced cancers. The protocol was immunoSEQ multiplex PCR, while the TCRdb copy is restricted to in-frame clones and leaves out a portion. This table has around 70,000 clones, 75% to 95% appearing once. The sample in question was CD4+ or CD8+ T cells sorted from blood, obtained in a trial of the OX40 agonist ivuxolimab. The receptors were gathered from an adult with an advanced solid tumor such as melanoma, head and neck, liver or kidney cancer.

The chain links TRBV9 to TRBJ1-2, with TRBD1 matching 9 bases. V shed 5 bases, J shed 4 bases, and the junction held 9 bases outside the gene matches. CDR3 length: 15 amino acids. The germline CDR1 and CDR2 sequences are SGDLS and YYNGEE. The CDR3 here is CASRQAATGGYGYTF. DNA for the CDR3: TGTGCCAGCAGGCAAGCGGCGACAGGGGGCTATGGCTACACCTTC.

This chain uses TRBV4-3 with TRBJ2-3; 9 bases line up with TRBD1. The CDR3 is made up of 17 amino acids. Germline V gene data show CDR1 as LGHNA and CDR2 as YSLEER. Trimming cost V 0 bases and J 2 bases; bases outside gene matches: 6. This CDR3 reads CASSQDLGTGNTDTQYF. The CDR3 DNA sequence: TGCGCCAGCAGCCAAGATCTGGGGACAGGGAACACAGATACGCAGTATTTT.

The chain uses TRBV30 and TRBJ2-7; D is perhaps TRBD1 or TRBD2 (5 bases each). This CDR3 contains 15 residues. Trimming shortened V by 3 bases and J by 3 bases, and 18 bases separated the two germline ends. Germline-derived CDR1 and CDR2 are GTSNPN and SVGIG (reference sequence). CDR3 region: CAWSSGTSSIYEQYF. CDR3 bases: TGTGCCTGGAGCTCCGGGACCTCCAGTATCTACGAGCAGTACTTC.

This clone was observed a handful of times. The genes are TRBV19 and TRBJ1-2, with 7 positions matching TRBD1. Germline-derived CDR1 and CDR2 are LNHDA and SQIVND (reference sequence). The trim removed 6 bases at V and 8 bases at J, leaving 6 bases unmatched. The CDR3 spans 12 residues. In nucleotides, the CDR3 is TGTGCCAGTAGCGGACAGGATCCGGGCTACACCTTC. Amino acid sequence: CASSGQDPGYTF.

The chain carries TRBV10-3 and TRBJ2-7; D ambiguous. The CDR3 covers 13 residues. The germline V gene has CDR1 ENHRY and CDR2 SYGVKD. The V end lost 0 bases, the J end lost 3 bases, and 6 bases lay between the germline ends. The CDR3 spells CAISESKDYEQYF. DNA of the CDR3: TGTGCCATCAGTGAGTCTAAAGACTACGAGCAGTACTTC.

The chain recombines TRBV19 with TRBJ2-3; 7 nucleotides agree with TRBD1. The CDR3 runs to 15 residues. The germline V gene has CDR1 LNHDA and CDR2 SQIVND (reference sequence). V was pared by 2 bases and J by 1 base, with 3 bases of the junction left unmatched. CDR3 protein: CASSILGTGTDTQYF. The CDR3 bases are TGTGCCAGTAGTATATTAGGGACAGGCACAGATACGCAGTATTTT. Full variable domain (missing parts from reference TRBV19 and TRBJ2-3): DGGITQSPKYLFRKEGQNVTLSCEQNLNHDAMYWYRQDPGQGLRLIYYSQIVNDFQKGDIAEGYSVSREKKESFPLTVTSAQKNPTAFYLCASSILGTGTDTQYFGPGTRLTVL.

The chain joins TRBV6-4 to TRBJ2-1; 9 bases are shared with TRBD2. J lost 7 bases, V lost 2 bases, and 6 bases had no gene match. The germline V gene encodes CDR1 MRHNA and CDR2 SNTAGT. The CDR3 contains 15 residues. The CDR3 sequence: CASSDVAGGRNEQFF. The CDR3 coding sequence is TGTGCCAGCAGTGACGTTGCGGGAGGGCGTAATGAGCAGTTCTTC.